This record concerns one TCR beta chain sequence. Germline V gene sequence: CDR1 SGDLS, CDR2 YYNGEE. The V end was cut by 4 bases, the J end by 6 bases, with 11 bases between. The CDR3 loop spans 12 amino acids. This specimen belongs to a study of cytomegalovirus exposure and HLA in healthy donors. 13 Jbeta primers and 60 Vbeta primers were used for the PCR. The repertoire was sequenced with immunoSEQ multiplex PCR; TCRdb's copy has only in-frame clones and lacks some. The data contain 100,000 to 150,000 clones, over 70% of them singletons. This TCR was sampled from a middle-aged man in good health and CMV-seropositive. J is TRBJ2-7 and V is TRBV9; D remains ambiguous. Material for sequencing was PBMCs. The CDR3 DNA reads TGTGCCAGCAGCCTTACAGAAGGCGAGCAGTACTTC. As protein: CASSLTEGEQYF.